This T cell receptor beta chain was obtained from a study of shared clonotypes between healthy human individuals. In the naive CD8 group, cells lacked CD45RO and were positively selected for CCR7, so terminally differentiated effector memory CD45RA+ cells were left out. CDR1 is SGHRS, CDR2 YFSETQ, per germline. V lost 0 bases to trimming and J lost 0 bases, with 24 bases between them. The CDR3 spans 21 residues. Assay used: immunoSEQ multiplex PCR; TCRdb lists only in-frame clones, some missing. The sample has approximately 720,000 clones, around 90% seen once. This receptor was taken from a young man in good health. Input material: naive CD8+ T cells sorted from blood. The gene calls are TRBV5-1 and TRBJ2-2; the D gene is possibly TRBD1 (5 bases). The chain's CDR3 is CASSLVGLSKNPTTNTGELFF. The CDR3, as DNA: TGCGCCAGCAGCTTGGTGGGGCTAAGTAAAAACCCTACGACGAACACCGGGGAGCTGTTTTTT.